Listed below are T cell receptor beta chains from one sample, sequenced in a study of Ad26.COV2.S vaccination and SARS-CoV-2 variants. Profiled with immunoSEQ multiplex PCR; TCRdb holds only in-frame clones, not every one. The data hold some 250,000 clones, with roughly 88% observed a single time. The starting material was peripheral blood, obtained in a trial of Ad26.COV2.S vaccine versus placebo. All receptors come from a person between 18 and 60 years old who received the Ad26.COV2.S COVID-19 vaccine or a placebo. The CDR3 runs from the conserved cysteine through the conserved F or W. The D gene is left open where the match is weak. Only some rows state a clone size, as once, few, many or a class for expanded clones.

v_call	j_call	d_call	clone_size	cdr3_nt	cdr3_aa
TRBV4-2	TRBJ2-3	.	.	TGTGCCAGCAGCCAAGGGGGAGGGGGGGTAGATACGCAGTATTTT	CASSQGGGGVDTQYF
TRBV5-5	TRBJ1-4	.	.	TGTGCCAGCAGCTTGGGAGACAGTCGTGAAAAACTGTTTTTT	CASSLGDSREKLFF
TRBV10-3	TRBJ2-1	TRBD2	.	TGTGCCATCAGTGCCCCGGGAGCGGGGGTTAATGGGGAATACAATGAGCAGTTCTTC	CAISAPGAGVNGEYNEQFF
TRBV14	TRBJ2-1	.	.	TGTGCCAGCAGCCCTCTCTCGGGGATTCTCTACAATGAGCAGTTCTTC	CASSPLSGILYNEQFF
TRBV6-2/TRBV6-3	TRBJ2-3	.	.	TGTGCCAGCAGCGCATGGGGGGTGGGCACAGATACGCAGTATTTT	CASSAWGVGTDTQYF
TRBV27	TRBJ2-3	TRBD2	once	TGTGCCAGCAGTCTACTGACTAGCGGGGGGGCCTTCACAGATACGCAGTATTTT	CASSLLTSGGAFTDTQYF
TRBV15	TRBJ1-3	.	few	TGTGCCACCAGCAGAGAAGCAGGTATACGCTCTGGAAACACCATATATTTT	CATSREAGIRSGNTIYF
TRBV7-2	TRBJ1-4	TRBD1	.	TGTGCCAGCAAGAGGGACAGGGGACCTAATGAAAAACTGTTTTTT	CASKRDRGPNEKLFF
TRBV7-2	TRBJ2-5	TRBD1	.	TGTGCCAGCAGCGCACAGGGGGTTGCGGAGACCCAGTACTTC	CASSAQGVAETQYF
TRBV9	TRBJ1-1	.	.	TGTGCCAGCAGCGTAGATTTAGACACTGAAGCTTTCTTT	CASSVDLDTEAFF
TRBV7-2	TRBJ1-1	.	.	TGTGCCAGCAGCCCCGTGGGCTGGCGGAACACTGAAGCTTTCTTT	CASSPVGWRNTEAFF
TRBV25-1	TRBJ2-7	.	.	TGTGCCAGCAGCGATCTTTCCGGGACGGACTCCTACGAGCAGTACTTC	CASSDLSGTDSYEQYF
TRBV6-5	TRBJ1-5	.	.	TGTGCCAGCAGTTACTATGGGGCGGGCAATCAGCCCCAGCATTTT	CASSYYGAGNQPQHF
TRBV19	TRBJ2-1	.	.	TGTGCCAGTAGTATGGTGTTGCGGGCCTACAATGAGCAGTTCTTC	CASSMVLRAYNEQFF
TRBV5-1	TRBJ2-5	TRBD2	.	TGCGCCAGCAGCCATGGGACTAGCGGGCCTACTTACCAAGAGACCCAGTACTTC	CASSHGTSGPTYQETQYF
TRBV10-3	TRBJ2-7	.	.	TGTGCCACCAGCATAGGAGGGAACGAGCAGTACTTC	CATSIGGNEQYF
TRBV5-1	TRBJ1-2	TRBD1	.	TGCGCCAGCAGCCGGGAGGGGGCTAATGGCTACACCTTC	CASSREGANGYTF
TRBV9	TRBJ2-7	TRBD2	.	TGTGCCAGCAGCCCACCTTCAGGGCGGGGGACCTACGAGCAGTACTTC	CASSPPSGRGTYEQYF
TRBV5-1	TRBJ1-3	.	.	TGCGCCAGCAGTAATAGCGGGGGCCATAGCTCTGGAAACACCATATATTTT	CASSNSGGHSSGNTIYF
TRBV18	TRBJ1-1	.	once	TGTGCCAGCTCACCACAGGAGGGGGTGACTGAAGCTTTCTTT	CASSPQEGVTEAFF
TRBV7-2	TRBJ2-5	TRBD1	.	TGTGCCAGCAGCGACGGGACAGGGAGGGAGACCCAGTACTTC	CASSDGTGRETQYF
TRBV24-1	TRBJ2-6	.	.	TGTGCCACCAGTGATCGGCGAACTCAGAGCTCTGGGGCCAACGTCCTGACTTTC	CATSDRRTQSSGANVLTF
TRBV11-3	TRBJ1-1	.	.	TGTGCCAGCAGCTTAACTATGAACACTGAAGCTTTCTTT	CASSLTMNTEAFF
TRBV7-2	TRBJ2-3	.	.	TGTGCCAGCCGGGTTTCAGATACGCAGTATTTT	CASRVSDTQYF
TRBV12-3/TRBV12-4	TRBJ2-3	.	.	TGTGCCAGCAGTTTTGCTAGTACGGATACGCAGTATTTT	CASSFASTDTQYF
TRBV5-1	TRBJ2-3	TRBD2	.	TGCGCCAGCAGCTTAGCGGGACGCACAGATACGCAGTATTTT	CASSLAGRTDTQYF
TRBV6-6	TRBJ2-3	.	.	TGTGCCAGCAGTCCAGCGTCCGGGACACCCAGCACAGATACGCAGTATTTT	CASSPASGTPSTDTQYF
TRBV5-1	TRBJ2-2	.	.	TGCGCCAGCAACGGGATGAACACCGGGGAGCTGTTTTTT	CASNGMNTGELFF
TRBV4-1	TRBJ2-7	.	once	TGCGCCAGCAGCCAATTTCCAGACAGCGATCGCGAGCAGTACTTC	CASSQFPDSDREQYF
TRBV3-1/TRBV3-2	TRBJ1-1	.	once	TGTGCCAGCGGGGAGACCCAGGGAGTAACTGAAGCTTTCTTT	CASGETQGVTEAFF
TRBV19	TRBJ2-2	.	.	TGTGCCAGTAGTGGACGGACTGTGGCGGGGGAGCTGTTTTTT	CASSGRTVAGELFF
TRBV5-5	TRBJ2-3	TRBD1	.	TGTGCCAGCAGCAGCCGGGACAGGGTTTGGGGGGCGGATACGCAGTATTTT	CASSSRDRVWGADTQYF
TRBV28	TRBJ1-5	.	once	TGTGCCAGCAGTCTCACCCTTCGGGGCAATCAGCCCCAGCATTTT	CASSLTLRGNQPQHF
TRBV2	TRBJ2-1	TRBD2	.	TGTGCCAGCAGGGCGGGAGGATACAATGAGCAGTTCTTC	CASRAGGYNEQFF
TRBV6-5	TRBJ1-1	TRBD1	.	TGTGCCAGCAGCCAACAGGGGGCGTTTTACCCTGAAGCTTTCTTT	CASSQQGAFYPEAFF
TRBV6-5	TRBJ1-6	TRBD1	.	TGTGCCAGCAGTCTGGGGACAGGGGGTAATTCACCCCTCCACTTT	CASSLGTGGNSPLHF
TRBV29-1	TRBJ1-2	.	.	TGCAGCGTTGACACTTTTGGAGATGGCTACACCTTC	CSVDTFGDGYTF
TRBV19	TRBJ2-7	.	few	TGTGCCAGTAGTACCCAGATCGAGCAGTACTTC	CASSTQIEQYF
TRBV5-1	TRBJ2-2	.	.	TGCGCCAGCAGCTTATTCGGGGAAGGCGGGGAGCTGTTTTTT	CASSLFGEGGELFF
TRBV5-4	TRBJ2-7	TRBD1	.	TGTGCCAGCAGCACCCCCCCGGGACAGTACTACGAGCAGTACTTC	CASSTPPGQYYEQYF
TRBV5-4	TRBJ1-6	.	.	TGTGCCAGCAGCGCTGATTTGTCACCCCTCCACTTT	CASSADLSPLHF
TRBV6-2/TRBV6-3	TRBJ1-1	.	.	TGTGCCAGCAGTCGACCCCCGGTTCCTTTCTTT	CASSRPPVPFF
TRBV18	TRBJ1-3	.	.	TGTGCCAGCTCACCAGTGGGCTCTGGAAACACCATATATTTT	CASSPVGSGNTIYF
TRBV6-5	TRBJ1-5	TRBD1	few	TGTGCCAGCAGTCCCGGGACAGGGGGCAATCAGCCCCAGCATTTT	CASSPGTGGNQPQHF
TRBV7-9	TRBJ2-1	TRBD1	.	TGTGCCAGCAGCCGCGGACAGGGAGGAAACAATGAGCAGTTCTTC	CASSRGQGGNNEQFF
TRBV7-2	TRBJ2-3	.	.	TGTGCCAGCAGCTTCGACAGCACAGATACGCAGTATTTT	CASSFDSTDTQYF
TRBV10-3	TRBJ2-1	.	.	TGTGCCATCAGTGACCCGGGCCGGGACACGGGTTCGTGGCAGTTCTTC	CAISDPGRDTGSWQFF
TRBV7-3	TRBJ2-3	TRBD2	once	TGTGCCAGCAGTTCGACCGGGACTAGCGGGGTGGGGTATACGCAGTATTTT	CASSSTGTSGVGYTQYF
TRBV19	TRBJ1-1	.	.	TGTGCCAGTATTACCCGGGGAGTGAACACTGAAGCTTTCTTT	CASITRGVNTEAFF
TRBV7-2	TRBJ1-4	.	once	TGTGCCAGCAGCTTTGGGACTAATGAAAAACTGTTTTTT	CASSFGTNEKLFF
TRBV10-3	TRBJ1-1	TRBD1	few	TGTGCCATCAGTGAGCTGGGGACAGCCAGGAACACTGAAGCTTTCTTT	CAISELGTARNTEAFF
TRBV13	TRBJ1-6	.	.	TGTGCCAGCAGCTTAAGGAACAATTCACCCCTCCACTTT	CASSLRNNSPLHF
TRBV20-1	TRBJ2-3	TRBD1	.	TGCAGTGCTAGTGGAGGGACAGGGGGTACAGATACGCAGTATTTT	CSASGGTGGTDTQYF
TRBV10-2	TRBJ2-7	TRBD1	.	TGCGCCAGCAGTGAGTACGGGACAGGGTACGAGCAGTACTTC	CASSEYGTGYEQYF
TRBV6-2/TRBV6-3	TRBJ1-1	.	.	TGTGCCAGCAGCCCTCTGTTATGGGGTGGAGGCACTGAAGCTTTCTTT	CASSPLLWGGGTEAFF
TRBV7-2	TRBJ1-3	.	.	TGTGCCAGCAGCCCCCGGGGAGGGTCCGGGAGGGCAGGAAACACCATATATTTT	CASSPRGGSGRAGNTIYF
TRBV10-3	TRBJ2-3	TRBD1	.	TGTGCCATCAGTGAGGACAGGGGGGCTACGCAGTATTTT	CAISEDRGATQYF
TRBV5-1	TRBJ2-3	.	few	TGCGCCGTAGGGAAGGGGGATACGCAGTATTTT	CAVGKGDTQYF
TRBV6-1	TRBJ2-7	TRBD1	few	TGTGCCAGCAGTGAGATGGGACAGAGATTCTACGAGCAGTACTTC	CASSEMGQRFYEQYF